These 26 T cell receptor beta chains were all obtained from the same sample, sequenced in a study of CD8 T cells in ankylosing spondylitis. MiXCR, run by TCRdb on the 5' RACE reads, gives a single entry per CDR3 protein. The sample lists 350,000 to 400,000 distinct CDR3 sequences, around 20% seen once, with about an eighth in the top ten. The material sequenced was blood, either unsorted or a sorted T cell fraction (not recorded which). These receptors were collected from a male donor with ankylosing spondylitis or in good health (not recorded which).

V usage is TRBV6-1 and J usage is TRBJ1-6, with 7 nucleotides matching TRBD1. The CDR3 spans 16 residues. Germline trimming cut 6 bases from V and 0 bases from J; bases unmatched to any gene: 5. Germline CDR1 is MNHNS and CDR2 is SASEGT. CDR3 coding DNA: TGTGCCAGCAGCATGGGACAGAGCTCCTATAATTCACCCCTCCACTTT. It yields the protein CASSMGQSSYNSPLHF.

The rearrangement uses TRBV15 and TRBJ1-5; D remains ambiguous. Trimming took off 4 bases at V and 0 bases at J, with 10 bases between the two ends. The CDR3 totals 15 residues. Germline-derived CDR1 and CDR2 are LNHNV and YYDKDF (reference sequence). DNA of the CDR3: TGTGCCACCAGCAACGAGGGCGGTAGCAATCAGCCCCAGCATTTT. This codes for CATSNEGGSNQPQHF.

The chain is built from TRBV18 and TRBJ2-6; 10 bases line up with TRBD1. Germline-derived CDR1 and CDR2 are KGHSH and LQKENI. There are 17 residues in the CDR3. The junction had 7 bases not matched to a gene; V was cut back by 6 bases and J by 2 bases. CDR3 sequence reads: CASSASGTGAGANVLTF. The CDR3 DNA is TGTGCCAGCTCCGCTTCCGGGACAGGGGCTGGGGCCAACGTCCTGACTTTC.

The chain is built from TRBV7-9 and TRBJ2-3, with D perhaps TRBD1 (7 bases). The length of the CDR3 is 17 residues. V was pared by 0 bases and J by 0 bases, with 13 bases between. Germline V gives CDR1 SEHNR, CDR2 FQNEAQ (reference sequence). The CDR3, as DNA: TGTGCCAGCAGCTTAGCGACGGAGGGGGCCAGCACAGATACGCAGTATTTT. This translates into CASSLATEGASTDTQYF.

The sample holds a few counts of this clonotype. V and J are TRBV4-1 and TRBJ2-7, with D unresolved. Germline CDR1 reads MGHRA; CDR2 reads YSYEKL. The V end was cut by 1 base, the J end by 9 bases, with 13 bases between. The CDR3 loop spans 13 amino acids. CDR3 protein: CASSQVGGIPQYF. Here the CDR3 DNA reads TGCGCCAGCAGCCAAGTAGGTGGGATCCCGCAGTACTTC.

This rearrangement joins TRBV5-5 to TRBJ2-2, with D unclear. The CDR3 is 17 amino acids. Per the germline V gene, CDR1 is SGHKS and CDR2 is YYEKEE (reference sequence). Between the trimmed V and J ends, which lost 0 bases and 0 bases, there was a span of 12 bases. DNA for the CDR3: TGTGCCAGCAGCTTGGGGGCAGGCTCTTCGAACACCGGGGAGCTGTTTTTT. Translation: CASSLGAGSSNTGELFF. Combining the CDR3 with reference TRBV5-5 and TRBJ2-2 gives the whole variable domain DAGVTQSPTHLIKTRGQQVTLRCSPISGHKSVSWYQQVLGQGPQFIFQYYEKEERGRGNFPDRFSARQFPNYSSELNVNALLLGDSALYLCASSLGAGSSNTGELFFGEGSRLTVL.

The gene calls are TRBV27 and TRBJ2-1, with no clear D. The CDR3 has 11 residues. Germline V lookup: CDR1 MNHEY, CDR2 SMNVEV (reference sequence). V lost 4 bases, J lost 9 bases, and 7 bases lay in between. The CDR3 protein is CASSSPVEQFF. For the CDR3, the DNA is TGTGCCAGCAGTTCTCCCGTTGAGCAGTTCTTC.

About this clonotype itself: A junction end diverges from the germline sequence, so it may reflect a read error. This CDR3 reads CASSPGLAGADVLTF. The CDR3 DNA is TGTGCCAGCAGCCCCGGACTAGCGGGGGCCGACGTCCTGACTTTC. The chain couples TRBV7-2 to TRBJ2-6, with 13 bases that match TRBD2. Germline loops: CDR1 SGHTA, CDR2 FQGNSA. The length of the CDR3 is 15 residues.

The V and J genes are TRBV5-5 and TRBJ2-7; D unresolved. CDR1 SGHKS and CDR2 YYEKEE come from the germline V gene (reference sequence). Deletions cut 1 base from V and 1 base from J, with 9 bases between. The CDR3 length is 14 residues. CDR3 residues: CASSLSLISYEQYF. The CDR3 DNA reads TGTGCCAGCAGCTTGTCCTTAATTTCCTACGAGCAGTACTTC.

The table lists this clonotype with a few counts. CDR3 nucleotides: TGTGCCAGCAGTTTTAGCCCAGGGGAGCTGTTTTTT. Protein product: CASSFSPGELFF. The V call is TRBV7-9, the J call TRBJ2-2; D is uncertain. This CDR3 has 12 amino acids. V gave up 6 bases and J gave up 8 bases, with 10 bases separating them. Per germline, CDR1 SEHNR and CDR2 FQNEAQ (reference sequence).

DNA of the CDR3: TGTGCCAGCAGCTTAGGTGTACGGGTTTACCCAGATACGCAGTATTTT. Translation gives CASSLGVRVYPDTQYF. This chain connects TRBV7-8 to TRBJ2-3; D is unresolved. This CDR3 spans 16 amino acids. Germline lookup yields CDR1 SGHVS and CDR2 FQNEAQ. Trimming shortened V by 1 base and J by 4 bases, and 15 bases separated the two germline ends.

The rearrangement uses TRBV12-3 or TRBV12-4 and TRBJ2-5; 12 bases map to TRBD2. Unmatched junction bases numbered 4, after V lost 3 bases and J lost 2 bases. This CDR3 comprises 16 residues. The CDR3, as DNA: TGTGCCAGCAGTTTTAGGACTAGCGGGGCTCAAGAGACCCAGTACTTC. Translated, it gives CASSFRTSGAQETQYF.

V gene TRBV29-1 combines with J gene TRBJ2-2; no clear D gene. The CDR3 contains 12 residues. The germline gives CDR1 SQVTM, CDR2 ANQGSEA. V lost 8 bases to trimming and J lost 3 bases, with 10 bases between them. The CDR3 DNA reads as TGCAGCACTTGGCGAGACACCGGGGAGCTGTTTTTT. Translated, it gives CSTWRDTGELFF.

The chain uses TRBV4-2 and TRBJ2-7, with 11 bases fitting TRBD2. Losses at the gene ends were 3 bases for V and 5 bases for J; bases not matched to a gene: 6. Germline V gene sequence: CDR1 LGHNA, CDR2 YNFKEQ. This CDR3 region has 15 residues. The CDR3 sequence is CASSHYTSGGDEQYF. In DNA form, the CDR3 reads TGTGCCAGCAGCCATTACACTAGCGGGGGAGACGAGCAGTACTTC.

This clonotype was found a few times. The chain is built from TRBV4-2 and TRBJ2-7; the D call may be TRBD1 or TRBD2 (6 bases each). CDR1 is LGHNA and CDR2 is YNFKEQ in the germline V gene. This CDR3 region has 16 residues. V was shortened by 1 base and J by 0 bases, with 13 bases between the two germline ends. CDR3 DNA: TGTGCCAGCAGCCAAGTTGGGGGGCGCATCTCCTACGAGCAGTACTTC. The encoded protein is CASSQVGGRISYEQYF.

The chain recombines TRBV7-9 with TRBJ2-7; TRBD1 aligns across 8 bases. The CDR3 extends over 14 amino acids. CDR1 and CDR2 (germline): SEHNR, FQNEAQ (reference sequence). After removal of 1 base from V and 4 bases from J, the junction contained 3 bases not matched to a gene. The CDR3 protein is CASSLVDRGYEQYF. CDR3 in DNA: TGTGCCAGCAGCTTAGTTGACAGGGGATACGAGCAGTACTTC.

The J gene is TRBJ2-7, the V gene TRBV7-6, with D hard to call. Germline loops: CDR1 SGHVS, CDR2 FNYEAQ. V was pared by 1 base and J by 1 base, with 11 bases between. The CDR3 consists of 15 residues. The CDR3 reads CASSLGQAGSYEQYF. The CDR3 nucleotides are TGTGCCAGCAGCTTAGGTCAAGCAGGATCCTACGAGCAGTACTTC.

CDR3 sequence (DNA): TGTGCCAGCAGCTTAGGGCCAGAGGGGTCGTCCTACAATGAGCAGTTCTTC. It is translated as CASSLGPEGSSYNEQFF. This sequence joins TRBV11-2 and TRBJ2-1; D is perhaps TRBD1 or TRBD2 (5 bases each). Germline V CDR1 and CDR2: SGHAT, FQNNGV. The CDR3 is 17 residues long. V was pared by 1 base and J by 1 base, with 14 bases between.

The CDR3 region has the DNA TGTGCCAGCATGGCTTGGGGGGGCCAAGAGACCCAGTACTTC. It specifies CASMAWGGQETQYF. This chain connects TRBV11-2 to TRBJ2-5; the match to TRBD2 covers 7 bases. Per the germline V gene, CDR1 is SGHAT and CDR2 is FQNNGV. The CDR3 contains 14 residues. J lost 1 base, V lost 7 bases, and 6 bases had no gene match.

CDR3 region: CASSPVAESSYEQYF. The CDR3 coding sequence is TGTGCCAGCAGTCCCGTGGCAGAAAGCTCCTACGAGCAGTACTTC. The rearrangement uses TRBV28 and TRBJ2-7; D not resolved. V dropped 5 bases and J dropped 0 bases, with 14 bases sitting between them. The CDR3 extends over 15 amino acids. Germline loops: CDR1 MDHEN, CDR2 SYDVKM.

The rearrangement uses TRBV10-3 and TRBJ2-1; TRBD1 matches 10 bases. Germline V gene sequence: CDR1 ENHRY, CDR2 SYGVKD. The V gene end was trimmed by 6 bases and the J gene end by 5 bases; junction bases not matched to a gene: 4. The CDR3 loop spans 14 amino acids. CDR3 coding DNA: TGTGCCATCAGATCGGGACAGGGGAACAATGAGCAGTTCTTC. It yields the protein CAIRSGQGNNEQFF.

V and J are TRBV29-1 and TRBJ2-7, with 11 positions matching TRBD1. Germline loops: CDR1 SQVTM, CDR2 ANQGSEA. The CDR3 spans 16 residues. Unmatched junction bases numbered 6, after V lost 1 base and J lost 1 base. The CDR3 region is CSVEGGGQGDSYEQYF. The CDR3 bases are TGCAGCGTTGAAGGGGGGGGACAGGGGGATTCCTACGAGCAGTACTTC.

This clonotype was observed a handful of times. V is TRBV29-1 and J is TRBJ2-5; tentative D call: TRBD1 (6 bases). CDR1 SQVTM and CDR2 ANQGSEA come from the germline V gene. The CDR3 spans 18 residues. Trimming cost V 1 base and J 7 bases, with 28 bases left between them. The CDR3 DNA reads as TGCAGCGTTGAAGGAGCTCTCACCGGGACACTAAAAGCTGGGACCCAGTACTTC. This codes for CSVEGALTGTLKAGTQYF.

J is TRBJ1-2 and V is TRBV9, with 10 bases lining up with TRBD1. Trimming at V came to 6 bases and at J to 8 bases, leaving 16 bases not matched to a gene. The CDR3 runs to 16 residues. Germline lookup yields CDR1 SGDLS and CDR2 YYNGEE. The CDR3 here is CASTRDRGMIAGGYTF. CDR3 nucleotide sequence: TGTGCCAGCACGCGGGACAGGGGAATGATAGCGGGGGGCTACACCTTC.

This clonotype was detected only a few times. The gene calls are TRBV29-1 and TRBJ2-1, with D possibly being TRBD1 (6 bases). Trimming removed 3 bases at V and 6 bases at J, with 9 bases between. Looked up from germline, CDR1 is SQVTM and CDR2 is ANQGSEA. The CDR3 contains 12 residues. The CDR3 nucleotides are TGCAGCGTTGACGACAGGTTCAATGAGCAGTTCTTC. This sequence encodes CSVDDRFNEQFF.

The chain links TRBV6-5 to TRBJ2-5; 7 bases are a match to TRBD2. The V gene end was trimmed by 2 bases and the J gene end by 3 bases; junction bases not matched to a gene: 6. CDR3 size: 15 residues. The V gene's germline CDR1 is MNHEY and CDR2 SVGAGI. CDR3 DNA: TGTGCCAGCAGTTACGTACAGCGGGGAAAAGAGACCCAGTACTTC. Translating it yields CASSYVQRGKETQYF.